A single T cell receptor (beta chain) is shown here with its context. The data originate from a study of blood T cell repertoires in COVID-19. Study overall: Acute and convalescent COVID-19 samples came from the United States, Italy and Spain. From T cells, B-cell-depleted T cells, or PBMCs came the material, which was cDNA or gDNA.

Germline V lookup: CDR1 SGHTA, CDR2 FQGNSA. The CDR3 is 15 residues long. Germline trimming cut 5 bases from V and 9 bases from J; bases unmatched to any gene: 10. Profiled with immunoSEQ multiplex PCR; TCRdb holds only in-frame clones, not every one. The sample records about 190,000 clones, about 87% being singletons. The sample taken for sequencing was peripheral blood. This chain joins TRBV7-2 and TRBJ1-6; 7 bases line up with TRBD1. The TCR sequence derives from a woman between 18 and 30 years old who had recovered from COVID-19. The CDR3 sequence: CASSPWTGVGSPLHF. The CDR3 bases are TGTGCCAGCAGCCCCTGGACAGGCGTCGGTTCACCCCTCCACTTT. Complete variable domain (other parts from reference TRBV7-2 and TRBJ1-6): GAGVSQSPSNKVTEKGKDVELRCDPISGHTALYWYRQSLGQGLEFLIYFQGNSAPDKSGLPSDRFSAERTGGSVSTLTIQRTQQEDSAVYLCASSPWTGVGSPLHFGNGTRLTVT.